The 8 T cell receptor beta chains listed next were all sequenced from one sample in a study of T cell clonality in common variable immunodeficiency. The data were produced by immunoSEQ multiplex PCR, yet TCRdb's version contains in-frame clones alone and is incomplete. The data show 35,000 to 45,000 clones, with none appearing a single time. The source material was peripheral blood mononuclear cells. The receptors derive from a person aged 18 to 70 in good health.

As concerns this clone: The read stops 3 residues short of the end of the CDR3; the missing end is completed from the germline J gene. V usage is TRBV7-9 and J usage is TRBJ1-2; weak D call: TRBD1 (5 bases). The CDR3 sequence is 15 residues long. The germline V gene encodes CDR1 SEHNR and CDR2 FQNEAQ (reference sequence). This CDR3 is CASSLGAGLFIDYTF. Incomplete CDR3 DNA: TGTGCCAGCAGCCTAGGGGCAGGTTTGTTCATCGAC.

In its sample, this clone was seen many times. The CDR3 extends 3 residues past the end of the read, so its final part is completed from the germline J gene. This chain connects TRBV19 to TRBJ1-6; maybe TRBD1 (5 bases). The V gene's germline CDR1 is LNHDA and CDR2 SQIVND (reference sequence). This CDR3 comprises 15 residues. V dropped 8 bases and J dropped 3 bases, with 14 bases sitting between them. The CDR3 is CASQQAGDYNSPLHF. Partial CDR3 DNA: TGTGCCAGTCAGCAGGCGGGGGACTATAATTCACCC. Based on the CDR3 plus reference TRBV19 and TRBJ1-6, the full variable domain is DGGITQSPKYLFRKEGQNVTLSCEQNLNHDAMYWYRQDPGQGLRLIYYSQIVNDFQKGDIAEGYSVSREKKESFPLTVTSAQKNPTAFYLCASQQAGDYNSPLHFGNGTRLTVT.

The CDR3 sequence: CASSATSGEETQYF. The part of the CDR3 DNA that was read is TGCGCCAGCAGTGCGACTAGCGGGGAAGAGACC. The chain couples TRBV10-2 to TRBJ2-5, with 11 bases matching TRBD2. Read data end 3 residues before the CDR3 end; the end is taken from the germline J gene. Trimming cost V 4 bases and J 3 bases; bases outside gene matches: 1. Germline V lookup: CDR1 WSHSY, CDR2 SAAADI. CDR3 length equals 14 residues.

Details on this clone: Coverage ceases 3 residues before the CDR3 finishes, and the germline J gene fills in the end. The chain links TRBV18 to TRBJ1-2; 8 nucleotides agree with TRBD1. Per germline, CDR1 KGHSH and CDR2 LQKENI. The CDR3 loop spans 15 amino acids. CDR3 DNA, as far as it was read: TGTGCCAGCTCACCACCGGACAGGGTAAGGAATGAC. This translates into CASSPPDRVRND. The full CDR3 protein is CASSPPDRVRNDYTF.

At least ten counts were recorded for this clone. CDR3 region: CASSRRGDTEAFF. Partial CDR3 DNA: TGTGCCAGCAGTCGTCGAGGGGACACTGAA. This rearrangement joins TRBV6-4 to TRBJ1-1; a weak D match, TRBD1 (5 bases). Read coverage stops 3 residues before the CDR3 terminus; the germline J gene supplies the remainder. Germline CDR1 MRHNA, CDR2 SNTAGT. CDR3 length equals 13 residues. V lost 5 bases to trimming and J lost 3 bases, with 10 bases between them.

The table lists this clone with many counts. The read is 3 residues too short to cover the CDR3 end, so that end is filled in from the germline J gene. V is TRBV5-1 and J is TRBJ2-3; TRBD2 aligns across 7 bases. The CDR3 is made up of 15 amino acids. Losses at the gene ends were 4 bases for V and 5 bases for J; bases not matched to a gene: 10. CDR1 is SGHRS, CDR2 YFSETQ, per germline. Partial CDR3 DNA: TGCGCCAGCAGCCCGTCACGCGGGAGACAAGATACG. This sequence encodes CASSPSRGRQDT. The entire CDR3 protein is CASSPSRGRQDTQYF.

As regards this clone: Coverage ceases 3 residues before the CDR3 finishes, and the germline J gene fills in the end. The chain links TRBV7-2 to TRBJ1-2; no reliable D call. CDR1 SGHTA and CDR2 FQGNSA come from the germline V gene. CDR3 length: 14 residues. The sequenced CDR3 bases are TGTGCCAGCAGCTTAGAGCCTAGCCCCTACGAC. It yields the protein CASSLEPSPYD. The whole CDR3 protein reads CASSLEPSPYDYTF.

This clone occurred many times. The read stops 3 residues short of the end of the CDR3; the missing end is completed from the germline J gene. The chain has TRBV2 and TRBJ2-1, with 8 nucleotides matching TRBD1. CDR1 SNHLY and CDR2 FYNNEI come from the germline V gene. Trimming took 4 bases from V and 9 from J; bases not matched to a gene: 20. The CDR3 has 18 amino acids. The CDR3 bases that were read are TGTGCCAGCAGTGTGTCAGCAATAACGGACAGGGTCCTGGTTGAG. Translating gives CASSVSAITDRVLVE. The whole CDR3 sequence reads CASSVSAITDRVLVEQFF. The variable domain in full, with the rest retrieved from reference TRBV2 and TRBJ2-1, is EPEVTQTPSHQVTQMGQEVILRCVPISNHLYFYWYRQILGQKVEFLVSFYNNEISEKSEIFDDQFSVERPDGSNFTLKIRSTKLEDSAMYFCASSVSAITDRVLVEQFFGPGTRLTVL.